A selection of T cell receptor beta chains follows, all from one sample in a study of T-cell reconstitution after alpha-beta-depleted transplantation in children. TCRdb passed the PCR reads through MiXCR, listing each CDR3 protein once. The sample holds approximately 130,000 distinct CDR3 sequences; around 9.8% are singletons and the top ten take approximately 25%. Sequences were derived from PBMCs, mostly from graft donor cells, sampled 180 days after TCRalphabeta/CD19-depleted stem cell transplant. The receptors shown here come from a girl less than two years old who had a stem cell transplant for combined immunodeficiency, so the T cells may come from the graft donor. The CDR3 runs from the conserved cysteine through the conserved F or W. Each record gives: D gene, clone size, J gene, V gene, CDR3 DNA, CDR3 protein. D genes are given only for firm matches. Clone size is not always given. Where it is, it says once, few, many or a class for expanded clones.

D gene: .
clone size: .
J gene: TRBJ1-1
V gene: TRBV29-1
CDR3 DNA: TGCAGCGTTGCGAGGGGAAGTTGGATGAACACTGAAGCTTTCTTT
CDR3 protein: CSVARGSWMNTEAFF

D gene: TRBD2
clone size: .
J gene: TRBJ2-7
V gene: TRBV7-2
CDR3 DNA: TGTGCCAGCAGCTTAGGGACTAGGGGCTACGAGCAGTACTTC
CDR3 protein: CASSLGTRGYEQYF

D gene: TRBD2
clone size: .
J gene: TRBJ2-7
V gene: TRBV7-3
CDR3 DNA: TGTGCCAGCAGCTTAAGGGTGGCACTAGCGGGGGGGCCCTACTACGAGCAGTACTTC
CDR3 protein: CASSLRVALAGGPYYEQYF

D gene: .
clone size: few
J gene: TRBJ1-4
V gene: TRBV3-1
CDR3 DNA: TGTGCCAGCAGCCAAGATCCAGGACACCTTGGGAAACTGTTTTTT
CDR3 protein: CASSQDPGHLGKLFF

D gene: TRBD2
clone size: .
J gene: TRBJ2-3
V gene: TRBV19
CDR3 DNA: TGTGCCAGTAGTATGGGGGCTAGCGGGTCCGCTAGCACAGATACGCAGTATTTT
CDR3 protein: CASSMGASGSASTDTQYF

D gene: TRBD2
clone size: .
J gene: TRBJ2-3
V gene: TRBV20-1
CDR3 DNA: TGCAGTGCTAGGAAGGGGACTAGCGGGAGAGGCACAGATACGCAGTATTTT
CDR3 protein: CSARKGTSGRGTDTQYF

D gene: .
clone size: few
J gene: TRBJ2-4
V gene: TRBV12-3/TRBV12-4
CDR3 DNA: TGTGCCAGCAGCCCCCACAGGGTGGGGATAAACATTCAGTACTTC
CDR3 protein: CASSPHRVGINIQYF

D gene: TRBD2
clone size: few
J gene: TRBJ2-3
V gene: TRBV10-3
CDR3 DNA: TGTGCCATCAGTATTGGGGAGGGCGGTACAGATACGCAGTATTTT
CDR3 protein: CAISIGEGGTDTQYF

D gene: .
clone size: .
J gene: TRBJ1-6
V gene: TRBV10-3
CDR3 DNA: TGTGCCATCGGGCGGGGAAGCTCCTATAATTCACCCCTCCACTTT
CDR3 protein: CAIGRGSSYNSPLHF

D gene: TRBD1
clone size: few
J gene: TRBJ1-4
V gene: TRBV9
CDR3 DNA: TGTGCCAGCAGCGGAGGGGGCGTCGGGGCTAATGAAAAACTGTTTTTT
CDR3 protein: CASSGGGVGANEKLFF

D gene: .
clone size: .
J gene: TRBJ2-5
V gene: TRBV5-4
CDR3 DNA: TGTGCCAGCAGCACTCCGGGGGCGGGCGAAGAGACCCAGTACTTC
CDR3 protein: CASSTPGAGEETQYF

D gene: .
clone size: .
J gene: TRBJ1-5
V gene: TRBV29-1
CDR3 DNA: TGCAGCGTGGGGGGTATCAATCAGCCCCAGCATTTT
CDR3 protein: CSVGGINQPQHF

D gene: .
clone size: few
J gene: TRBJ1-5
V gene: TRBV7-9
CDR3 DNA: TGTGCCAGCAGCTTAGGCCAGGGGCCCCAGCATTTT
CDR3 protein: CASSLGQGPQHF

D gene: .
clone size: .
J gene: TRBJ2-1
V gene: TRBV21-1
CDR3 DNA: TGTGCCAGCAGCAAAGCGGGTCAGACGGGTGAGCAGTTCTTC
CDR3 protein: CASSKAGQTGEQFF

D gene: .
clone size: .
J gene: TRBJ2-1
V gene: TRBV12-3/TRBV12-4
CDR3 DNA: TGTGCCAGCAGTTTCTTAGGTGATGAGCAGTTCTTC
CDR3 protein: CASSFLGDEQFF

D gene: TRBD1
clone size: .
J gene: TRBJ2-1
V gene: TRBV20-1
CDR3 DNA: TGCAGTGCCGGGACAGGGTACAATGAGCAGTTCTTC
CDR3 protein: CSAGTGYNEQFF

D gene: TRBD1
clone size: .
J gene: TRBJ2-7
V gene: TRBV4-3
CDR3 DNA: TGCGCCAGCAGCCCGTATCGACAGGGTTCCTACGAGCAGTACTTC
CDR3 protein: CASSPYRQGSYEQYF

D gene: .
clone size: .
J gene: TRBJ2-2
V gene: TRBV25-1
CDR3 DNA: TGTGCCAGCAGTGACAGGACAGCCCTCACCGGGGAGCTGTTTTTT
CDR3 protein: CASSDRTALTGELFF

D gene: .
clone size: .
J gene: TRBJ2-5
V gene: TRBV5-1
CDR3 DNA: TGCGCCAGCAGCTGGCGGGCAGGGCAAGAGACCCAGTACTTC
CDR3 protein: CASSWRAGQETQYF

D gene: .
clone size: .
J gene: TRBJ1-2
V gene: TRBV6-5
CDR3 DNA: TGTGCCAGCAGTTACTCGATCAGGGGAGGCTATGGCTACACCTTC
CDR3 protein: CASSYSIRGGYGYTF

D gene: TRBD1
clone size: .
J gene: TRBJ2-1
V gene: TRBV29-1
CDR3 DNA: TGCAGCGTGGCCCGGGACAGGGTGGGGAGGTTCTTC
CDR3 protein: CSVARDRVGRFF

D gene: .
clone size: few
J gene: TRBJ2-7
V gene: TRBV12-3/TRBV12-4
CDR3 DNA: TGTGCCAGCAGCGTCGGACGTCCGGACGAGCAGTACTTC
CDR3 protein: CASSVGRPDEQYF

D gene: .
clone size: few
J gene: TRBJ1-6
V gene: TRBV11-1
CDR3 DNA: TGTGCCAGCAGGTCACATTTTGGGGGAGAGAATTCACCCCTCCACTTT
CDR3 protein: CASRSHFGGENSPLHF

D gene: TRBD1
clone size: many
J gene: TRBJ2-7
V gene: TRBV27
CDR3 DNA: TGTGCCAGCAGTTTAAAGGGAGACAGGGAATCCTACGAGCAGTACTTC
CDR3 protein: CASSLKGDRESYEQYF

D gene: .
clone size: few
J gene: TRBJ2-7
V gene: TRBV10-3
CDR3 DNA: TGTGCCATCAGTGAGTCGGTCGGGGGCCCCTACGAGCAGTACTTC
CDR3 protein: CAISESVGGPYEQYF

D gene: .
clone size: .
J gene: TRBJ2-1
V gene: TRBV7-2
CDR3 DNA: TGTGCCAGCAGCTTAGGGGGGGGGGCCGACAATGAGCAGTTCTTC
CDR3 protein: CASSLGGGADNEQFF

D gene: TRBD2
clone size: many
J gene: TRBJ2-2
V gene: TRBV6-2/TRBV6-3
CDR3 DNA: TGTGCCAGCAGTTACTCACCTAGCGGGAGAGCGGGGGAGCTGTTTTTT
CDR3 protein: CASSYSPSGRAGELFF

D gene: .
clone size: .
J gene: TRBJ1-1
V gene: TRBV4-3
CDR3 DNA: TGCGCCAGCAGCCCACACTACAGCCGGAACACTGAAGCTTTCTTT
CDR3 protein: CASSPHYSRNTEAFF

D gene: TRBD1
clone size: .
J gene: TRBJ1-4
V gene: TRBV5-6
CDR3 DNA: TGTGCCAGCAGCTTTTACGACAGGGGGCGAGAAAAACTGTTTTTT
CDR3 protein: CASSFYDRGREKLFF